This record concerns one TCR beta chain sequence. The data were taken from a study of OX40 agonist ivuxolimab in advanced cancers. Study at large: Ivuxolimab was administered intravenously to patients at 0.01 to 10 mg/kg every 2 weeks. Eligibility rules accepted prior anti-PD-1, anti-PD-L1 or anti-CTLA-4 therapy, and 30% to 40% had some.

Sequenced by immunoSEQ multiplex PCR; TCRdb stores in-frame clones only, minus some. The sample shows roughly 38,000 clones, around three quarters of them seen only once. The sampling schedule covered blood at baseline, cycle 4 day 1, and cycle 7 day 1. This TCR was sampled from an adult with an advanced solid tumor such as melanoma, head and neck, liver or kidney cancer. The sequences come from CD4+ or CD8+ T cells sorted from blood, collected in a trial of the OX40 agonist ivuxolimab.

CDR3 bases: TGTGCCAGCAGTATGGGTTTAACAGATACGCAGTATTTT. Its translation: CASSMGLTDTQYF. V and J are TRBV6-1 and TRBJ2-3; D not resolved. Trimming left V 5 bases short and J 3 bases short, with 9 bases between. CDR1 is MNHNS, CDR2 SASEGT, per germline. CDR3 size: 13 residues.